Following are 2 T cell receptor beta chains from one sample sequenced in a study of blood T cell repertoires in COVID-19. The assay was immunoSEQ multiplex PCR, and TCRdb's table has in-frame clones only and misses some. The sample records fewer than 250,000 clones, less than 90% being singletons. What was sequenced was peripheral blood. These receptor sequences come from a man aged 25 to 45 with active or convalescent COVID-19.

This clone was observed a single time. Other DNA sequences in the same sample also yield this CDR3. The chain carries TRBV18 and TRBJ2-7, with a weak D call TRBD2 (6 bases). The CDR3 consists of 12 residues. Germline CDR1 is KGHSH and CDR2 is LQKENI. Trimming stripped 3 bases from V and 3 bases from J, with 6 bases between. The CDR3 DNA reads as TGTGCCAGCTCACCCGGGGGCTACGAGCAGTACTTC. This encodes CASSPGGYEQYF.

The V gene is TRBV3-1 (or the pseudogene TRBV3-2), the J gene TRBJ1-6; a possible D gene is TRBD1 (6 bases). The CDR3 has 14 residues. Germline V gene data show CDR1 as LGHDT and CDR2 as YNNKEL (reference sequence). V dropped 5 bases and J dropped 5 bases, with 10 bases sitting between them. CDR3 nucleotide sequence: TGTGCCAGCAGCACCAACAGGGATAATTCACCCCTCCACTTT. The encoded protein is CASSTNRDNSPLHF.